Listed here are 23 T cell receptor beta chains from one sample, sequenced in a study of shared clonotypes between healthy human individuals. Clones were read by immunoSEQ multiplex PCR, and TCRdb kept only the in-frame ones, dropping some. The sample includes roughly 2.6 million clones, around nine tenths of them seen just once. Sample: naive CD4+ T cells sorted from blood. Subset specified: CD45RA+ positively selected. The source of these receptors is a man younger than 35 in good health.

This clone occurred a few times. The chain couples TRBV2 to TRBJ1-1; the D gene is possibly TRBD1 (5 bases). The CDR3 contains 14 residues. Trimming shortened V by 2 bases and J by 4 bases, and 11 bases separated the two germline ends. The germline CDR1 and CDR2 sequences are SNHLY and FYNNEI. The CDR3 bases are TGTGCCAGCAGTGAACAGGGTGAGGGCACTGAAGCTTTCTTT. It codes for CASSEQGEGTEAFF.

The rearrangement joins TRBV30 to TRBJ1-4; no clear D gene. Trimming left V 2 bases short and J 4 bases short, with 11 bases between. Per germline, CDR1 GTSNPN and CDR2 SVGIG (reference sequence). The CDR3 length is 14 residues. This CDR3 reads CAWSSPPNNEKLFF. The DNA of the CDR3 is TGTGCCTGGAGTTCCCCGCCGAATAATGAAAAACTGTTTTTT.

The rearrangement links TRBV28 to TRBJ2-7; possible D gene TRBD1, 5 bases. Looked up from germline, CDR1 is MDHEN and CDR2 is SYDVKM. V lost 2 bases and J 0 bases, leaving 14 bases between the germline ends. This CDR3 has 16 amino acids. The CDR3 loop reads CASSLQGFRISYEQYF. Here the CDR3 DNA reads TGTGCCAGCAGTTTACAGGGATTTAGGATCTCCTACGAGCAGTACTTC. Filled out from reference TRBV28 and TRBJ2-7, the complete variable domain reads DVKVTQSSRYLVKRTGEKVFLECVQDMDHENMFWYRQDPGLGLRLIYFSYDVKMKEKGDIPEGYSVSREKKERFSLILESASTNQTSMYLCASSLQGFRISYEQYFGPGTRLTVT.

The chain has TRBV5-8 and TRBJ1-1; TRBD1 is a possible D gene (5 bases). V was shortened by 0 bases and J by 4 bases, with 7 bases between the two germline ends. Per germline, CDR1 SGHTS and CDR2 YDEGEE. The CDR3 is 13 amino acids. The CDR3 region has the DNA TGTGCCAGCAGCTTGGGCAGGGTCACTGAAGCTTTCTTT. It specifies CASSLGRVTEAFF.

This chain links TRBV7-6 with TRBJ2-5; D unclear. Matching the DNA end better, TRBJ2-7 makes the J call doubtful. Germline-derived CDR1 and CDR2 are SGHVS and FNYEAQ. This CDR3 has 14 residues. CDR3 nucleotide sequence: TGTGCCAGCAGCTTAGGGGTTGGCAGCTACGAGCAGTACTTC. It yields the protein CASSLGVGSYEQYF.

The V and J genes are TRBV30 and TRBJ1-3; TRBD1 agrees at 7 bases. Trimming at V came to 4 bases and at J to 3 bases, leaving 9 bases not matched to a gene. This CDR3 contains 15 residues. The V gene's germline CDR1 is GTSNPN and CDR2 SVGIG (reference sequence). The CDR3, as DNA: TGTGCCTGGACTACAGGAGGGGGCTATGGAAACACCATATATTTT. This translates into CAWTTGGGYGNTIYF.

The chain employs TRBV6-5 and TRBJ2-2, with D hard to call. CDR1 MNHEY and CDR2 SVGAGI come from the germline V gene. The length of the CDR3 is 13 residues. Trimming took off 2 bases at V and 3 bases at J, with 4 bases between the two ends. The CDR3 bases are TGTGCCAGCAGTTACCTTTACACCGGGGAGCTGTTTTTT. It yields the protein CASSYLYTGELFF.

This chain connects TRBV5-1 to TRBJ1-1; perhaps TRBD1 as D (5 bases). The CDR3 has 14 amino acids. With 4 bases removed from V and 3 bases from J, the gap between germline ends came to 13 bases. CDR1 is SGHRS, CDR2 YFSETQ, per germline. The CDR3 spells CASSIDRMDTEAFF. The DNA for the CDR3 is TGCGCCAGCAGCATTGACAGAATGGACACTGAAGCTTTCTTT.

In DNA form, the CDR3 reads TGCGCCAGCAGCCAAGATTTAGGCGGGGTAGCCAAAAACATTCAGTACTTC. Protein product: CASSQDLGGVAKNIQYF. The chain is built from TRBV4-3 and TRBJ2-4; tentative D call: TRBD2 (6 bases). The germline CDR1 and CDR2 sequences are LGHNA and YSLEER. V lost 0 bases, J lost 0 bases, and 12 bases lay in between. The CDR3 loop spans 17 amino acids.

Written as DNA, the CDR3 is TGTGCCAGCAGTGAAAGTAGCGGGAGCTCCTACGAGCAGTACTTC. Protein: CASSESSGSSYEQYF. V and J are TRBV25-1 and TRBJ2-7, with 9 bases matching TRBD2. Germline V gene lookup returns CDR1 MGHDK and CDR2 SYGVNS. This CDR3 is built from 15 residues. The V and J ends lost 2 bases and 0 bases, in that order; junction bases with no gene match: 2.

The chain employs TRBV10-3 and TRBJ2-3; no firm D call. There are 13 residues in the CDR3. With 6 bases removed from V and 0 bases from J, the gap between germline ends came to 7 bases. CDR1 is ENHRY, CDR2 SYGVKD, per germline. The CDR3 DNA reads as TGTGCCATCAGGGGCAAGAGCACAGATACGCAGTATTTT. It encodes CAIRGKSTDTQYF.

For the CDR3, the DNA is TGTGCCAGCAGCTTACGTCTTAACGAGCAGTACTTC. Translating it yields CASSLRLNEQYF. The V call is TRBV11-2, the J call TRBJ2-7; D is undetermined. The CDR3 is 12 amino acids. Germline values: CDR1 SGHAT, CDR2 FQNNGV. V was pared by 2 bases and J by 5 bases, with 7 bases between. Full variable domain (missing parts from reference TRBV11-2 and TRBJ2-7): EAGVAQSPRYKIIEKRQSVAFWCNPISGHATLYWYQQILGQGPKLLIQFQNNGVVDDSQLPKDRFSAERLKGVDSTLKIQPAKLEDSAVYLCASSLRLNEQYFGPGTRLTVT.

The chain carries TRBV4-1 and TRBJ2-2, with D perhaps TRBD1 or TRBD2 (6 bases each). The length of the CDR3 is 17 residues. Looked up from germline, CDR1 is MGHRA and CDR2 is YSYEKL. V was clipped by 1 base and J by 5 bases, with 17 bases between them. The CDR3 loop reads CASSQVSGGPWTGELFF. The CDR3 nucleotides are TGCGCCAGCAGCCAAGTGTCCGGGGGCCCATGGACCGGGGAGCTGTTTTTT.

The chain carries TRBV5-1 and TRBJ2-5; D is perhaps TRBD2 (6 bases). The assigned J gene may be wrong: the sequence end matches TRBJ2-7 better. There are 16 residues in the CDR3. From germline, CDR1 is SGHRS and CDR2 YFSETQ. The CDR3 region has the DNA TGCGCCAGCTCCCGACTGGGAGGCAACCCCGCGACCGAGCAGTACTTC. It codes for CASSRLGGNPATEQYF.

The chain recombines TRBV5-5 with TRBJ2-3, with 7 positions matching TRBD1. The J segment lost 2 bases and the V segment lost 2 bases, leaving 5 bases of the junction unmatched. Germline values: CDR1 SGHKS, CDR2 YYEKEE (reference sequence). The CDR3 has 15 residues. CDR3: CASSFTGAFTDTQYF. CDR3 coding DNA: TGTGCCAGCAGCTTTACAGGGGCCTTCACAGATACGCAGTATTTT.

A remark on this clone: Distinct nucleotide sequences in the sample also encode this CDR3. The chain links TRBV5-1 to TRBJ2-7; no clear D. The germline V and J ends were trimmed by 0 bases and 2 bases, with 9 bases remaining between them. Per the germline V gene, CDR1 is SGHRS and CDR2 is YFSETQ. The CDR3 has 14 residues. The CDR3 nucleotides are TGCGCCAGCAGCTTGGAAGGCAGGCCCTACGAGCAGTACTTC. Its protein product is CASSLEGRPYEQYF.

The chain has TRBV29-1 and TRBJ1-2; D may be TRBD1 (6 bases). In germline, CDR1 is SQVTM, CDR2 ANQGSEA. The CDR3 contains 12 residues. Trimming shortened V by 7 bases and J by 4 bases, and 13 bases separated the two germline ends. DNA of the CDR3: TGCAGCGCAGGGGAACCGAGCTATGGCTACACCTTC. Protein: CSAGEPSYGYTF.

This chain connects TRBV30 to TRBJ1-1; TRBD1 is a possible D gene (6 bases). Germline V gene data show CDR1 as GTSNPN and CDR2 as SVGIG (reference sequence). Trimming pared 8 bases from V and 4 bases from J, leaving 14 bases between. CDR3 size: 12 residues. DNA for the CDR3: TGTGCCCCTCTGGGGGGGGCCACTGAAGCTTTCTTT. It encodes CAPLGGATEAFF.

V and J are TRBV19 and TRBJ1-4; 8 bases map to TRBD1. CDR3 length equals 15 residues. CDR1 and CDR2 from the germline V gene are LNHDA and SQIVND (reference sequence). J was trimmed by 8 bases and V by 5 bases; bases with no gene match: 10. CDR3 residues: CASSVRQGADEKLFF. The CDR3 DNA reads TGTGCCAGTAGTGTTCGTCAGGGGGCAGACGAAAAACTGTTTTTT.

In this sample, this clone turned up a few times. V and J are TRBV30 and TRBJ1-5; D is undetermined. V gave up 2 bases and J gave up 4 bases, with 12 bases separating them. Germline-derived CDR1 and CDR2 are GTSNPN and SVGIG (reference sequence). CDR3 length: 14 residues. The CDR3 nucleotides are TGTGCCTGGAGTACCGAGAGAAGTAATCAGCCCCAGCATTTT. This gives the protein CAWSTERSNQPQHF.

The CDR3 DNA sequence: TGTGCCAGCAGTCCGAGCGGGGGAAGCTCCTACAATGAGCAGTTCTTC. It translates to CASSPSGGSSYNEQFF. The V gene is TRBV7-9, the J gene TRBJ2-1; 8 nucleotides agree with TRBD2. Germline CDR1 and CDR2: SEHNR and FQNEAQ (reference sequence). V dropped 6 bases and J dropped 0; count of bases not matched to a gene: 7. There are 16 residues in the CDR3.

The chain links TRBV18 to TRBJ1-1, with D possibly being TRBD1 (5 bases). Per the germline V gene, CDR1 is KGHSH and CDR2 is LQKENI. V gave up 4 bases and J gave up 5 bases, with 14 bases separating them. The CDR3 has 14 amino acids. CDR3 residues: CASSRVAEGTEAFF. Written as DNA, the CDR3 is TGTGCCAGCTCACGAGTCGCCGAGGGGACTGAAGCTTTCTTT.

The chain couples TRBV4-1 to TRBJ2-3; a weak D match, TRBD2 (6 bases). Trimming shortened V by 0 bases and J by 1 base, and 11 bases separated the two germline ends. The CDR3 spans 16 residues. Germline V gene sequence: CDR1 MGHRA, CDR2 YSYEKL. CDR3 in amino acids: CASSQDPGVRTDTQYF. The CDR3 coding sequence is TGCGCCAGCAGCCAAGATCCGGGGGTCCGCACAGATACGCAGTATTTT.